The 14 T cell receptor beta chains reported below all come from one sample, sequenced in a study of blood T cell repertoires in COVID-19. Sequencing used immunoSEQ multiplex PCR; TCRdb keeps in-frame clones, though not all of them. Of roughly 25,000 clones in the sample, 75% to 90% were seen once. The sample was peripheral blood. The receptor set was obtained from an elderly woman with acute or convalescent COVID-19.

V is TRBV7-3 and J is TRBJ2-5; D is unresolved. The V and J ends lost 3 bases and 1 base respectively, with 6 bases between them. Germline V gene data show CDR1 as SGHTA and CDR2 as FQGTGA. The CDR3 consists of 13 residues. In nucleotides, the CDR3 is TGTGCCAGCAGCTTTATGTCCCAAGAGACCCAGTACTTC. It translates to CASSFMSQETQYF.

This clone was seen just once. This chain links TRBV6-5 with TRBJ1-5; D gene ambiguous. V was trimmed by 4 bases and J by 2 bases, leaving 12 bases between them. CDR1 and CDR2 from the germline V gene are MNHEY and SVGAGI. CDR3 size: 15 residues. The CDR3 loop reads CASSLESLGNQPQHF. CDR3 DNA: TGTGCCAGCAGTTTAGAGTCTCTCGGCAATCAGCCCCAGCATTTT.

The rearrangement links TRBV7-3 to TRBJ1-3, with D tentatively TRBD1 (5 bases). The V gene's germline CDR1 is SGHTA and CDR2 FQGTGA. Trimming shortened V by 1 base and J by 0 bases, and 10 bases separated the two germline ends. This CDR3 comprises 16 residues. DNA for the CDR3: TGTGCCAGCAGCTTAATGGGGCCCGACTCTGGAAACACCATATATTTT. This translates into CASSLMGPDSGNTIYF.

The chain recombines TRBV7-9 with TRBJ1-2; D is perhaps TRBD1 (5 bases). Germline CDR1 and CDR2: SEHNR and FQNEAQ (reference sequence). This CDR3 has 16 amino acids. V gave up 5 bases and J gave up 0 bases, with 16 bases separating them. CDR3 sequence (DNA): TGTGCCAGCAGCCCCCAGGGCAGCGTCGCTAACTATGGCTACACCTTC. This codes for CASSPQGSVANYGYTF. The full variable domain, in which reference TRBV7-9 and TRBJ1-2 provide the parts outside the CDR3, is DTGVSQNPRHKITKRGQNVTFRCDPISEHNRLYWYRQTLGQGPEFLTYFQNEAQLEKSRLLSDRFSAERPKGSFSTLEIQRTEQGDSAMYLCASSPQGSVANYGYTFGSGTRLTVV.

V usage is TRBV4-3 and J usage is TRBJ2-1; TRBD2 agrees at 10 bases. The CDR3 is 16 amino acids. Germline CDR1 LGHNA, CDR2 YSLEER. J gave up 6 bases and V 0 bases, and 5 bases lay outside the gene matches. CDR3 loop: CASSQEIRTSGNEQFF. CDR3 DNA: TGCGCCAGCAGCCAAGAAATCAGGACTAGCGGCAATGAGCAGTTCTTC.

The genes are TRBV18 and TRBJ1-1; 12 positions agree with TRBD1. Trimming cost V 8 bases and J 1 base; bases outside gene matches: 14. The CDR3 covers 18 residues. Germline V CDR1 and CDR2: KGHSH, LQKENI. CDR3 sequence (DNA): TGTGCCAGCAATGAGGTTCCGGGACAGGGGGCCAGGAACACTGAAGCTTTCTTT. Translation: CASNEVPGQGARNTEAFF. The variable domain in full, completed from reference TRBV18 and TRBJ1-1, reads NAGVMQNPRHLVRRRGQEARLRCSPMKGHSHVYWYRQLPEEGLKFMVYLQKENIIDESGMPKERFSAEFPKEGPSILRIQQVVRGDSAAYFCASNEVPGQGARNTEAFFGQGTRLTVV.

The gene calls are TRBV5-6 and TRBJ2-3; TRBD2 matches 7 bases. Trimming cost V 0 bases and J 0 bases; bases outside gene matches: 7. CDR1 is SGHDT, CDR2 YYEEEE, per germline. This CDR3 contains 17 residues. As DNA, the CDR3 is TGTGCCAGCAGCTTGGATTGGGAGGGTACTAGCACAGATACGCAGTATTTT. Protein product: CASSLDWEGTSTDTQYF.

The chain uses TRBV25-1 and TRBJ1-3, with 7 nucleotides matching TRBD1. This CDR3 is 14 amino acids long. V gave up 7 bases and J gave up 4 bases; unmatched junction bases: 7. Per the germline V gene, CDR1 is MGHDK and CDR2 is SYGVNS. CDR3 sequence reads: CASTDRVDGNTIYF. DNA for the CDR3: TGTGCCAGCACCGACAGGGTAGACGGAAACACCATATATTTT.

The J gene is TRBJ1-1, the V gene TRBV11-3; TRBD1 matches 8 bases. Trimming cost V 5 bases and J 8 bases; bases outside gene matches: 4. CDR1 and CDR2 from the germline V gene are SGHNT and YENEEA. The CDR3 is 12 amino acids. CDR3 protein: CASSPGQGEAFF. CDR3 DNA sequence: TGTGCCAGCAGCCCCGGACAGGGCGAAGCTTTCTTT.

The chain employs TRBV6-6 and TRBJ1-6, with D perhaps TRBD1 (6 bases). Deletions cut 7 bases from V and 7 bases from J, with 17 bases between. Germline V gives CDR1 MNHNY, CDR2 SVGAGI (reference sequence). There are 15 residues in the CDR3. CDR3 sequence reads: CASTPRGGANSPLHF. The CDR3 DNA reads as TGTGCCAGCACTCCCCGGGGGGGGGCGAATTCACCCCTCCACTTT.

The chain joins TRBV11-3 to TRBJ2-5; 9 nucleotides match TRBD2. The CDR3 extends over 16 amino acids. V shed 5 bases, J shed 5 bases, and the junction held 12 bases outside the gene matches. Germline V lookup: CDR1 SGHNT, CDR2 YENEEA. The CDR3 DNA reads TGTGCCAGCAGCCACAGAGCGGGAGGTGGGGTGGAGACCCAGTACTTC. Its protein is CASSHRAGGGVETQYF.

The V call is TRBV11-1, the J call TRBJ1-1; no reliable D call. V was shortened by 2 bases and J by 0 bases, with 10 bases between the two germline ends. Germline V gives CDR1 SGHAT, CDR2 FQDESV (reference sequence). The CDR3 is 15 residues long. DNA of the CDR3: TGTGCCAGCAGCTTACAACCGCAGGTGAACACTGAAGCTTTCTTT. Translating gives CASSLQPQVNTEAFF. Full variable domain (rest looked up from reference TRBV11-1 and TRBJ1-1): EAEVAQSPRYKITEKSQAVAFWCDPISGHATLYWYRQILGQGPELLVQFQDESVVDDSQLPKDRFSAERLKGVDSTLKIQPAELGDSAMYLCASSLQPQVNTEAFFGQGTRLTVV.

J is TRBJ1-2 and V is TRBV13; 7 nucleotides line up with TRBD1. The ends lost 4 bases at V and 3 bases at J; junction bases unmatched: 2. There are 13 residues in the CDR3. From germline, CDR1 is PRHDT and CDR2 FYEKMQ (reference sequence). This CDR3 reads CASSWGTDYGYTF. As DNA, the CDR3 is TGTGCCAGCAGCTGGGGGACAGACTATGGCTACACCTTC.

This clone was recorded many times. The chain couples TRBV4-2 to TRBJ2-1; tentative D call: TRBD2 (6 bases). Trimming took 2 bases from V and 6 from J, leaving 11 bases between them. The length of the CDR3 is 14 residues. Germline assignment: CDR1 LGHNA and CDR2 YNFKEQ. The CDR3 is CASSQSGLRNEQFF. DNA of the CDR3: TGTGCCAGCAGCCAATCGGGACTCCGCAATGAGCAGTTCTTC.